One and the same sample provided the 25 T cell receptor beta chains below, sequenced in a study of blood T cells in healthy people across ages. Then a second PCR, running roughly 7 to 11 cycles, was carried out with a sample-barcoded 5' primer and a J-beta primer mix. TCRdb reanalysed the 5' RACE reads using MiXCR and keeps one entry per CDR3 protein. This table has about 800,000 distinct CDR3 sequences, 25% appearing once. These data are also associated with another study on T cells of mothers and their children.

Sequencing was done on a sample of blood. The receptors stem from a boy aged 5 to 17 in good health.

This clonotype turned up a few times. The chain recombines TRBV11-1 with TRBJ2-5; D is unresolved. V shed 1 base and J shed 1 base, with 10 bases lying between them. CDR3 length: 15 residues. The germline CDR1 and CDR2 sequences are SGHAT and FQDESV (reference sequence). DNA of the CDR3: TGTGCCAGCAGCTTAGAGTGGAGCGCCCAAGAGACCCAGTACTTC. It encodes CASSLEWSAQETQYF.

The CDR3 DNA follows: TGTGCCAGCAGCTTTGGGGGGTCCCCTCGATACAATGAGCAGTTCTTC. Amino acid sequence: CASSFGGSPRYNEQFF. The J gene is TRBJ2-1, the V gene TRBV7-9; D is perhaps TRBD2 (6 bases). CDR1 is SEHNR, CDR2 FQNEAQ, per germline (reference sequence). The CDR3 is 16 residues long. Trimming shortened V by 3 bases and J by 4 bases, and 16 bases separated the two germline ends.

The chain uses TRBV20-1 and TRBJ1-2; D unclear. This CDR3 has 14 amino acids. CDR1 and CDR2 from the germline V gene are DFQATT and SNEGSKA (reference sequence). Trimming cost V 6 bases and J 0 bases, with 14 bases left between them. The DNA of the CDR3 is TGCAGTGCCCCCCCGGGGTTAGCTAACTATGGCTACACCTTC. This codes for CSAPPGLANYGYTF.

J is TRBJ1-5 and V is TRBV27; D unclear. Germline CDR1 MNHEY, CDR2 SMNVEV (reference sequence). Trimming took 5 bases from V and 6 from J, leaving 11 bases between them. This CDR3 contains 13 residues. The CDR3 DNA reads TGTGCCAGCAGTGGGCTTCTTGGTCAGCCCCAGCATTTT. Protein sequence: CASSGLLGQPQHF.

The gene calls are TRBV29-1 and TRBJ2-7, with TRBD2 matching over 10 bases. The trim removed 4 bases at V and 0 bases at J, leaving 9 bases unmatched. This CDR3 spans 16 amino acids. Germline loops: CDR1 SQVTM, CDR2 ANQGSEA. CDR3 nucleotides: TGCAGCGTTGTCGGTGGGACTAGCGCAACCTCCTACGAGCAGTACTTC. It translates to CSVVGGTSATSYEQYF.

The rearrangement uses TRBV11-2 and TRBJ2-5, with D possibly matching TRBD2 (6 bases). Deletions cut 4 bases from V and 1 base from J, with 10 bases between. Germline V lookup: CDR1 SGHAT, CDR2 FQNNGV. This CDR3 contains 14 residues. The CDR3 DNA is TGTGCCAGCAGCTATTATAGCGGCCAAGAGACCCAGTACTTC. Translation: CASSYYSGQETQYF.

This clonotype was found a few times. The junction and the germline gene differ at one end; a read error may be behind it. This chain joins TRBV28 and TRBJ2-1; 8 positions match TRBD2. Per the germline V gene, CDR1 is MDHEN and CDR2 is SYDVKM. The CDR3 extends over 16 amino acids. As DNA, the CDR3 is TGTGTCAGCAGTTCGGGGGGGCGGGGGGCAAACAATGAGCAGTTCTTC. It specifies CVSSSGGRGANNEQFF. The full variable domain, with the rest looked up from reference TRBV28 and TRBJ2-1, is DVKVTQSSRYLVKRTGEKVFLECVQDMDHENMFWYRQDPGLGLRLIYFSYDVKMKEKGDIPEGYSVSREKKERFSLILESASTNQTSMYLCVSSSGGRGANNEQFFGPGTRLTVL.

This clonotype was detected only a few times. The chain couples TRBV3-1 to TRBJ2-1; 9 bases line up with TRBD2. Germline CDR1 and CDR2: LGHDT and YNNKEL (reference sequence). The CDR3 runs 15 residues. V gave up 4 bases and J gave up 4 bases; unmatched junction bases: 5. CDR3 protein: CASSPGTSQYNEQFF. The CDR3, as DNA: TGTGCCAGCAGCCCCGGGACTAGCCAATACAATGAGCAGTTCTTC.

This clonotype is a singleton in its sample. Compared with germline, one end of the junction differs, possibly owing to a read error. This chain uses TRBV27 with TRBJ2-5; 10 bases fit TRBD2. This CDR3 comprises 13 residues. The germline CDR1 and CDR2 sequences are MNHEY and SMNVEV (reference sequence). Here the CDR3 DNA reads TGTGCCAGCAGTAGGCTAGCGGGGGAGACCCAGCACTTC. Its translation is CASSRLAGETQHF.

This chain connects TRBV6-5 to TRBJ1-4, with D uncertain. V lost 2 bases to trimming and J lost 8 bases, with 0 bases between them. This CDR3 has 10 amino acids. The V gene's germline CDR1 is MNHEY and CDR2 SVGAGI. The CDR3 DNA reads TGTGCCAGCAGTTACGAAAAACTGTTTTTT. Encoded protein: CASSYEKLFF.

In its sample, this clonotype was seen a few times. The chain combines TRBV4-1 with TRBJ2-7; no definite D call. The CDR3 spans 12 residues. V dropped 1 base and J dropped 5 bases, with 6 bases sitting between them. Germline values: CDR1 MGHRA, CDR2 YSYEKL. In nucleotides, the CDR3 is TGCGCCAGCAGCCAAGTACCAGACGAGCAGTACTTC. Its translation is CASSQVPDEQYF.

The chain couples TRBV20-1 to TRBJ1-4; D is ambiguous. Trimming took 0 bases from V and 4 from J, leaving 9 bases between them. Germline V gene sequence: CDR1 DFQATT, CDR2 SNEGSKA (reference sequence). The CDR3 sequence is 14 residues long. CDR3 region: CSAREHSGNEKLFF. The CDR3 bases are TGCAGTGCTAGAGAACATTCCGGTAATGAAAAACTGTTTTTT.

V and J are TRBV7-6 and TRBJ1-5, with D maybe TRBD1 (5 bases). This CDR3 is 15 amino acids long. Germline V CDR1 and CDR2: SGHVS, FNYEAQ. Trimming removed 4 bases from V and 7 bases from J, with 17 bases in between. The CDR3 nucleotides are TGTGCCAGCAGCTCAGGAATCGGGGGGGAACAGCCCCAGCATTTT. Translated: CASSSGIGGEQPQHF. The full variable domain, with the rest looked up from reference TRBV7-6 and TRBJ1-5, is GAGVSQSPRYKVTKRGQDVALRCDPISGHVSLYWYRQALGQGPEFLTYFNYEAQQDKSGLPNDRFSAERPEGSISTLTIQRTEQRDSAMYRCASSSGIGGEQPQHFGDGTRLSIL.

The rearrangement links TRBV27 to TRBJ1-1; D unclear. The ends were cut back, 6 bases at V and 7 bases at J, with 15 bases in the middle. This CDR3 comprises 13 residues. CDR1 and CDR2 from the germline V gene are MNHEY and SMNVEV (reference sequence). CDR3 in DNA: TGTGCCAGCAGCCCCGGACCGAATCTTGAAGCTTTCTTT. Protein: CASSPGPNLEAFF.

This clonotype was detected a few times. The J gene is TRBJ2-5, the V gene TRBV2; no clear D. The end of the DNA fits TRBJ2-1 better, so the J call may be wrong. This CDR3 is built from 10 residues. Germline V gene data show CDR1 as SNHLY and CDR2 as FYNNEI. The DNA for the CDR3 is TGTGCCAGCAGTGAATTTGAGCAGTTCTTC. Protein: CASSEFEQFF.

This clonotype turned up a few times. The chain links TRBV28 to TRBJ2-5; 11 nucleotides align to TRBD1. The end of the DNA aligns better with TRBJ2-7, so the J call may be wrong. Per germline, CDR1 MDHEN and CDR2 SYDVKM. The CDR3 runs to 17 residues. This CDR3 reads CASSFRTGGSLSYEQYF. The DNA of the CDR3 is TGTGCCAGCAGTTTCCGGACAGGGGGCTCCCTCTCCTACGAGCAGTACTTC.

This chain links TRBV7-2 with TRBJ2-1, with D maybe TRBD1 (6 bases). The V gene lost 11 bases and the J gene lost 4 bases, with 9 bases spanning the gap. The CDR3 runs to 11 residues. Germline CDR1 SGHTA, CDR2 FQGNSA. The CDR3 coding sequence is TGTGCCGTACAGGGTTACAATGAGCAGTTCTTC. The encoded protein is CAVQGYNEQFF.

The gene calls are TRBV7-9 and TRBJ2-7; D uncertain. In germline, CDR1 is SEHNR, CDR2 FQNEAQ (reference sequence). Between the trimmed V and J ends, which lost 6 bases and 1 base, there was a span of 7 bases. There are 12 residues in the CDR3. This CDR3 is CASRGRSYEQYF. CDR3 nucleotide sequence: TGTGCCAGCAGGGGCAGGTCCTACGAGCAGTACTTC.

This chain connects TRBV27 to TRBJ1-5, with a possible D match to TRBD1 (6 bases). Trimming took 6 bases from V and 4 from J, leaving 13 bases between them. The CDR3 contains 14 residues. Germline CDR1 and CDR2: MNHEY and SMNVEV (reference sequence). The CDR3 region has the DNA TGTGCCAGCAGCCCCTGGGGGGCGAATCAGCCCCAGCATTTT. Encoded protein: CASSPWGANQPQHF.

The chain carries TRBV12-3 or TRBV12-4 and TRBJ2-7; D gene ambiguous. The CDR3 covers 15 residues. Trimming removed 1 base from V and 6 bases from J, with 16 bases in between. CDR3 amino acids: CASSLDRASPGEQYF. CDR3 DNA sequence: TGTGCCAGCAGTTTAGACCGGGCCTCTCCCGGCGAGCAGTACTTC.

This clonotype was detected only a few times. This chain joins TRBV3-1 and TRBJ2-1; D may be TRBD1 (5 bases). With the DNA end fitting TRBJ2-7 better, the J assignment may be wrong. The CDR3 runs to 13 residues. Germline CDR1 and CDR2: LGHDT and YNNKEL (reference sequence). The CDR3 here is CASSQPQGHEQYF. The DNA for the CDR3 is TGTGCCAGCAGCCAGCCCCAGGGTCACGAGCAGTACTTC.

The chain recombines TRBV2 with TRBJ1-4; a weak D match, TRBD1 (6 bases). V lost 5 bases and J lost 0, with 7 bases in between. From germline, CDR1 is SNHLY and CDR2 FYNNEI. The CDR3 spans 14 residues. In DNA form, the CDR3 reads TGTGCCAGCAGTACAGGGTCAACTAATGAAAAACTGTTTTTT. It specifies CASSTGSTNEKLFF.

This clonotype was seen more than once but under ten times. For the CDR3, the DNA is TGTGCCAGCAGCCCGTCCCCGGGACAGGGTATAGAGACCCAGTACTTC. Amino acid sequence: CASSPSPGQGIETQYF. The chain couples TRBV7-6 to TRBJ2-5, with 9 positions matching TRBD1. The V gene end was trimmed by 5 bases and the J gene end by 4 bases; junction bases not matched to a gene: 11. Germline V gene sequence: CDR1 SGHVS, CDR2 FNYEAQ. CDR3 length: 16 amino acids.

This clonotype was counted a few times. The chain combines TRBV20-1 with TRBJ2-1; a weak D match, TRBD1 (6 bases). The better agreement between TRBJ2-7 and the DNA end casts doubt on the J call. This CDR3 region has 14 residues. Germline assignment: CDR1 DFQATT and CDR2 SNEGSKA (reference sequence). This chain's CDR3 is CSARDPAGDYEQYF. The CDR3 DNA reads as TGCAGTGCTAGAGATCCGGCAGGGGACTACGAGCAGTACTTC.

This clonotype showed up many times. This chain connects TRBV29-1 to TRBJ2-3; 9 bases agree with TRBD1. This CDR3 has 12 amino acids. V was clipped by 6 bases and J by 10 bases; unmatched bases: 8. From germline, CDR1 is SQVTM and CDR2 ANQGSEA. CDR3 in DNA: TGCAGCGTGGCACCGGGACAGGGCGCGCAGTATTTT. Its protein product is CSVAPGQGAQYF.